This TCR beta chain stems from a study of T cell repertoires in ileal Crohn's disease. CDR3 length equals 14 residues. Germline V gene data show CDR1 as SGDLS and CDR2 as YYNGEE. After removal of 0 bases from V and 8 bases from J, the junction contained 4 bases not matched to a gene. This clone was observed a few times. Patients were adults with ileal or ileocolonic Crohn's disease needing resection. Some clones are missing from TCRdb's copy, which holds only in-frame ones; the method was immunoSEQ multiplex PCR. The sample lists 8,600 or so clones, around 81% seen once, with about 4.5% in the top ten.

The chain carries TRBV9 and TRBJ2-1; 8 bases align to TRBD2. This TCR derives from an adult with Crohn's disease. Sequenced input: ileal tissue. The CDR3 nucleotides are TGTGCCAGCAGCGTAGGAATTAGCGGGGATGAGCAGTTCTTC. Amino acids: CASSVGISGDEQFF.